This T cell receptor (beta chain) stems from a study of CD8 T cells in ankylosing spondylitis. Using its own MiXCR run on the 5' RACE reads, TCRdb lists one record per CDR3 protein. The repertoire holds some 340,000 distinct CDR3 sequences, with approximately 14% as singletons. This TCR was recovered from a male donor with ankylosing spondylitis or in good health (not recorded which). Sequencing input: blood, either unsorted or a sorted T cell fraction (not recorded which).

CDR3 sequence (DNA): TGCGCCAGCAGCGTCACAGGGGTGACTGAAGCTTTCTTT. It codes for CASSVTGVTEAFF. The V and J genes are TRBV5-1 and TRBJ1-1; 7 bases match TRBD1. The CDR3 is 13 residues long. With V trimmed by 4 bases and J by 5 bases, 5 bases remained unmatched. Germline assignment: CDR1 SGHRS and CDR2 YFSETQ. The whole variable domain, filled in from reference TRBV5-1 and TRBJ1-1, reads KAGVTQTPRYLIKTRGQQVTLSCSPISGHRSVSWYQQTPGQGLQFLFEYFSETQRNKGNFPGRFSGRQFSNSRSEMNVSTLELGDSALYLCASSVTGVTEAFFGQGTRLTVV.